A selection of T cell receptor beta chains follows, all from one sample in a study of molecular identifiers for immune sequencing clone quantification. One entry per CDR3 protein, called by TCRdb with MiXCR from the PCR reads. The sample contains some 580,000 distinct CDR3 sequences, roughly 25% of which appear only once. The sequenced sample consisted of naive CD8+ T cells from blood, with Jurkat cell RNA spiked in. Source of these receptors: a human donor in good health. Some libraries in this study had Jurkat cell RNA spiked in. CDR3s include the opening cysteine and the closing phenylalanine or tryptophan. The order of the fields is J gene, V gene, D gene, clone size, CDR3 DNA, CDR3 protein. The D gene is left open where the match is weak. The size field is filled for only some rows; it gives once, few, many or a size class.

>TRBJ2-7|TRBV6-2/TRBV6-3|TRBD1|few
TGTGCCAGCCAGGGGGCGCGATATTACGAGCAGTACTTC
CASQGARYYEQYF
>TRBJ2-5|TRBV4-3|.|few
TGCGCCCGCAGCCAAGATTTCGGGCCCCAAGAGACCCAGTACTTC
CARSQDFGPQETQYF
>TRBJ2-2|TRBV7-9|.|few
TGTGCCAGCGTTGAGACAGGGAGGGCCGGGGAGCTGTTTTTT
CASVETGRAGELFF
>TRBJ2-1|TRBV5-4|.|.
TGTGCCAGCAGCGGGGACCCGGCCTCCTACAATGAGCAGTTCTTC
CASSGDPASYNEQFF
>TRBJ1-1|TRBV7-2|TRBD1|many
TGTGCCAGCAGCTCACGACAGGGGGGTAGGTGGGACACTGAAGCTTTCTTT
CASSSRQGGRWDTEAFF
>TRBJ2-5|TRBV27|TRBD2|.
TGTGCCAGCAGTCTGACTAGCGGGGGGGCTTTTGAGACCCAGTACTTC
CASSLTSGGAFETQYF
>TRBJ2-1|TRBV5-6|.|few
TGTGCCAGCGTCAGATGGCCCGGATACAATGAGCAGTTCTTC
CASVRWPGYNEQFF
>TRBJ1-1|TRBV29-1|TRBD1|few
TGCAGCGTTGAAGGACAGGGGGCTGGGGACACTGAAGCTTTCTTT
CSVEGQGAGDTEAFF
>TRBJ1-4|TRBV4-3|TRBD1|.
TGCGCCAGCAGCCGAGGGACAGGGGTAGACGAAAAACTGTTTTTT
CASSRGTGVDEKLFF
>TRBJ2-7|TRBV7-9|.|few
TGTGCCAGCAGCTTCCCGGGGGCGTCGTACGAGCAGTACTTC
CASSFPGASYEQYF
>TRBJ2-5|TRBV11-2|.|.
TGTGCCAGCAGCTCCTATTTGGGGGAAGTAGAGACCCAGTACTTC
CASSSYLGEVETQYF
>TRBJ2-7|TRBV6-5|TRBD1|many
TGTGCCAGCAGTTACGGCGCCGCAGGGGGCGAGGAGCAGTACTTC
CASSYGAAGGEEQYF
>TRBJ2-7|TRBV4-2|TRBD2|many
TGTGCCAGCAGCCAAAGTCTAGCGGGAGGTGTGTGGTACGAGCAGTACTTC
CASSQSLAGGVWYEQYF
>TRBJ2-1|TRBV6-5|.|many
TGTGCCAGCAGTTACCTAACAGGGCCTGCTGAGCAGTTCTTC
CASSYLTGPAEQFF
>TRBJ2-1|TRBV30|.|few
TGTGCCTGGACCAGGGACTTCGGCTCCTACAATGAGCAGTTCTTC
CAWTRDFGSYNEQFF
>TRBJ2-2|TRBV23-1|TRBD1|few
TGCGCCAGCAGTCATGGACAGGGGCCGGAGAACACCGGGGAGCTGTTTTTT
CASSHGQGPENTGELFF
>TRBJ1-2|TRBV30|.|many
TGTGCCTGGAACCGGGGCCTATGGGGCTACACCTTC
CAWNRGLWGYTF
>TRBJ1-1|TRBV18|.|many
TGTGCCAGCTCACCTGAAGGAGGGGGGCCTGAAGCTTTCTTT
CASSPEGGGPEAFF
>TRBJ1-3|TRBV19|.|few
TGTGCCAGCGCCGGGACAACTGGAAACACCATATATTTT
CASAGTTGNTIYF
>TRBJ1-4|TRBV27|TRBD1|few
TGTGCCAGCAGTTCAGGGGGCGGCTGGCTGTTTTTT
CASSSGGGWLFF
>TRBJ2-7|TRBV12-3/TRBV12-4|TRBD2|.
TGTGCCCGCAGTTTGGCTAGCGGGGGGGCGGGGGAGCAGTACTTC
CARSLASGGAGEQYF
>TRBJ2-2|TRBV4-1|.|few
TGCGCCAGCAGCCAACAGGGGACCGGGGAGCTGTTTTTT
CASSQQGTGELFF
>TRBJ1-1|TRBV30|.|.
TGTGCCTGGAGTGTCCCGGGGGAGAACACTGAAGCTTTCTTT
CAWSVPGENTEAFF
>TRBJ2-1|TRBV20-1|.|.
TGCAGTGCTAGCGATCGAACCTACAATGAGCAGTTCTTC
CSASDRTYNEQFF
>TRBJ1-6|TRBV6-5|.|.
TGTGCCAGCACCAAAACATATAATTCACCCCTCCACTTT
CASTKTYNSPLHF
>TRBJ1-6|TRBV9|.|many
TGTGCCAGCAGCGCTGGGGAGCGCGCGTATAATTCACCCCTCCACTTT
CASSAGERAYNSPLHF
>TRBJ1-1|TRBV5-6|.|many
TGTGCCAGCTCCCCCGGGGCGGGGCGGTTCGGCGGCACTGAAGCTTTCTTT
CASSPGAGRFGGTEAFF
>TRBJ2-7|TRBV4-1|.|many
TGCGCCAGCAGCCAAGTTTGGGGGTACGAGCAGTACTTC
CASSQVWGYEQYF
>TRBJ1-1|TRBV10-3|.|.
TGTGCCATCAGTGAGGCACGACGGGGGGCACTGGAGACTGAAGCTTTCTTT
CAISEARRGALETEAFF
>TRBJ2-7|TRBV29-1|TRBD1|many
TGCAGCGCCAAGCAGGGGACAGAATACGAGCAGTACTTC
CSAKQGTEYEQYF
>TRBJ1-2|TRBV4-1|.|few
TGCGCCAGCAGCCAGGAGCGGACGGAATATGGCTACACCTTC
CASSQERTEYGYTF
>TRBJ2-5|TRBV12-3/TRBV12-4|TRBD2|.
TGTGCCAGCAGACCGGGACTAGCGGGGGAGGAGACCCAGTACTTC
CASRPGLAGEETQYF
>TRBJ2-7|TRBV19|TRBD1|few
TGTGCCAGTAGTATAGACCACAGGGGGTTAGTATACGAGCAGTACTTC
CASSIDHRGLVYEQYF
>TRBJ2-1|TRBV7-9|.|.
TGTGCCAGTCAATGGGACAATGAGCAGCTCTTC
CASQWDNEQLF
>TRBJ2-7|TRBV11-2|TRBD1|.
TGTGCCAGCAGCTTAGATCGGACAGGGTATTCGGACGAGCAGTACTTC
CASSLDRTGYSDEQYF
>TRBJ2-7|TRBV27|.|.
TGTGCCAGCAGCTCCAGGAACAACTACGAGCAGTACTTC
CASSSRNNYEQYF
>TRBJ1-3|TRBV4-1|.|.
TGCGCCAGCAGCCAAGGACACGTCTCTGGAAACACCATATATTTT
CASSQGHVSGNTIYF
>TRBJ2-5|TRBV28|.|.
TGTGCCAGCAGTAACCCGCTTCAAGAGACCCAGTACTTC
CASSNPLQETQYF
>TRBJ2-1|TRBV12-3/TRBV12-4|.|few
TGTGCCAGCAGTTTAGGGCGGGCCCTAAATGAGCAGTTCTTC
CASSLGRALNEQFF
>TRBJ1-3|TRBV12-3/TRBV12-4|.|.
TGTGCCAGCGACGGACCGACCGGACTACCGGACACCATATATTTT
CASDGPTGLPDTIYF
>TRBJ2-3|TRBV20-1|.|few
TGCAGTGCTAGAGATCTGGGGTCAGCCACAGATACGCAGTATTTT
CSARDLGSATDTQYF
>TRBJ2-6|TRBV4-3|TRBD1|.
TGCGCCAGCAGCCAAGGACCCAACCGCGGGACAGGAAGCTCTGGGGCCAACGTCCTGACTTTC
CASSQGPNRGTGSSGANVLTF
>TRBJ2-7|TRBV15|TRBD1|.
TGTGCCACCAGCACCGACAGGGAATACGAGCAGTACTTC
CATSTDREYEQYF
>TRBJ1-4|TRBV7-6|.|many
TGTGCCAGCAGCTTAGCGGACAGAGGAAAACTGTTTTTT
CASSLADRGKLFF
>TRBJ2-7|TRBV4-3|TRBD1|.
TGCGCCAGCAGCCAAGATCGGACAGGGTCCTACGCGCAGTACTTC
CASSQDRTGSYAQYF
>TRBJ2-2|TRBV30|.|many
TGTGCCTGGAGTGTACAGATAGACACCGGGGAGCTGTTTTTT
CAWSVQIDTGELFF
>TRBJ2-7|TRBV9|.|.
TGTGCCAGCAGCGTCGGGACAACGAGCCGGGAGCAGTACTTC
CASSVGTTSREQYF
>TRBJ2-7|TRBV27|.|.
TGTGCCAGCAGTTTATCTGTGGGGGGACTCGCCTACGAGCAGTACTTC
CASSLSVGGLAYEQYF
>TRBJ2-7|TRBV4-3|TRBD1|few
TGCGCCAGCAGCCAAGACATCGGGACAGTCTGCGAGCAGTACTTC
CASSQDIGTVCEQYF
>TRBJ1-1|TRBV19|.|many
TGTGCCAGTAGTATAGTAGGCGGGACTGAAGCTTTCTTT
CASSIVGGTEAFF
>TRBJ2-6|TRBV27|.|many
TGTGCCAGCAGTCCCCAGGGAAGTGGGGCCAACGTCCTGACTTTC
CASSPQGSGANVLTF
>TRBJ2-5|TRBV12-3/TRBV12-4|.|many
TGTGCCAGCAGTGCCGGCGGGGAGACCCAGTACTTC
CASSAGGETQYF
>TRBJ2-1|TRBV12-3/TRBV12-4|.|.
TGTGCCAGCAGTTTTTGGGGGGGGGGCCCAAATGAGCAGTTCTTC
CASSFWGGGPNEQFF